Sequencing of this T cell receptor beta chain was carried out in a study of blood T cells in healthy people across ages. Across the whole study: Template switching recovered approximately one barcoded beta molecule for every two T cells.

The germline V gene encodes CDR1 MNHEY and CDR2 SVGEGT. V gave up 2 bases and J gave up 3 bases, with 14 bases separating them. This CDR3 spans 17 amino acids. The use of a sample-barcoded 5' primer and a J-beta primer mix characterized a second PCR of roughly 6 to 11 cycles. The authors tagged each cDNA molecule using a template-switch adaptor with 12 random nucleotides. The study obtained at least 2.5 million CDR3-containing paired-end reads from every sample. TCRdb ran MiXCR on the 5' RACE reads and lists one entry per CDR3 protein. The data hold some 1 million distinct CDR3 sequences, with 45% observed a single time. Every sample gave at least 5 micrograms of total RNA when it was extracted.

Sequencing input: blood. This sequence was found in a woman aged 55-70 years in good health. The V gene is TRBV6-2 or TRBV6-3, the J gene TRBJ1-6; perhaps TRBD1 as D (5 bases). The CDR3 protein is CASSYGGSGSYNSPLHF. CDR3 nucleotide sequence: TGTGCCAGCAGTTACGGGGGATCCGGGAGCTATAATTCACCCCTCCACTTT.